This passage covers 18 T cell receptor beta chains from one sample sequenced in a study of T cell responses to AZD1222 COVID-19 vaccine. Using immunoSEQ multiplex PCR, the repertoire was profiled, and TCRdb retains in-frame clones only, with some absent. The data hold over 110,000 clones, with roughly 89% observed a single time. The sample in question was peripheral blood, obtained on day 0 of AZD1222 vaccination. These receptors were collected from an adult in good health.

V is TRBV27 and J is TRBJ2-4; possibly TRBD2 for D (6 bases). Germline V gives CDR1 MNHEY, CDR2 SMNVEV (reference sequence). This CDR3 region has 18 residues. Trimming left V 5 bases short and J 0 bases short, with 20 bases between. The CDR3 sequence: CASSPSGSGALAKNIQYF. In DNA, the CDR3 is TGTGCCAGCAGTCCTTCGGGTAGCGGAGCTTTAGCCAAAAACATTCAGTACTTC.

The chain couples TRBV5-1 to TRBJ2-1; 8 bases line up with TRBD2. J gave up 10 bases and V 7 bases, and 16 bases lay outside the gene matches. CDR3 length: 15 amino acids. Per the germline V gene, CDR1 is SGHRS and CDR2 is YFSETQ. The CDR3 DNA reads as TGCGCCAGCCGCGATGGGGTAGCGGGGTCTTTGGAGCAGTTCTTC. This translates into CASRDGVAGSLEQFF.

The chain has TRBV18 and TRBJ2-7; D tentatively reads TRBD1 or TRBD2 (5 bases each). This CDR3 has 14 amino acids. V lost 6 bases, J lost 2 bases, and 14 bases lay in between. The germline V gene has CDR1 KGHSH and CDR2 LQKENI. CDR3: CASSLGPYPYEQYF. CDR3 nucleotide sequence: TGTGCCAGCTCCCTGGGACCTTACCCCTACGAGCAGTACTTC.

V usage is TRBV6-5 and J usage is TRBJ1-5, with D perhaps TRBD1 (6 bases). From germline, CDR1 is MNHEY and CDR2 SVGAGI. Trimming pared 7 bases from V and 0 bases from J, leaving 13 bases between. This CDR3 is 15 amino acids long. CDR3 DNA: TGTGCCAGCATCCGGGACACCGATAGCAATCAGCCCCAGCATTTT. This translates into CASIRDTDSNQPQHF.

The chain is built from TRBV28 and TRBJ1-2; D is possibly TRBD1 (6 bases). This CDR3 contains 13 residues. From germline, CDR1 is MDHEN and CDR2 SYDVKM. V lost 1 base and J lost 5, with 8 bases in between. The CDR3, as DNA: TGTGCCAGCAGTTTATTGGGGGCTTATGGCTACACCTTC. It is translated as CASSLLGAYGYTF.

The chain carries TRBV12-2 and TRBJ2-1; the table's D call, TRBD2, was not checked against the DNA. TRBV12-2 constitutes a pseudogene. The CDR3 extends over 16 amino acids. The CDR3: CASRLARGRGYNEQFF. The CDR3 DNA follows: TGTGCAAGTCGCTTAGCGCGCGGGAGGGGCTACAATGAGCAGTTCTTC.

The V call is TRBV25-1, the J call TRBJ2-6; D gene uncertain. The CDR3 loop spans 16 amino acids. Trimming pared 4 bases from V and 0 bases from J, leaving 10 bases between. Germline CDR1 MGHDK, CDR2 SYGVNS. CDR3 nucleotide sequence: TGTGCCAGCAGTGGGCACGCTGGCTCTGGGGCCAACGTCCTGACTTTC. Translation gives CASSGHAGSGANVLTF.

The V and J genes are TRBV27 and TRBJ2-7; 12 bases agree with TRBD2. This CDR3 has 15 residues. From germline, CDR1 is MNHEY and CDR2 SMNVEV (reference sequence). V was pared by 7 bases and J by 2 bases, with 6 bases of the junction left unmatched. DNA for the CDR3: TGTGCCAGCACCACTTGGACTAGCGGGGCCTACGAGCAGTACTTC. Its translation is CASTTWTSGAYEQYF.

This chain links TRBV28 with TRBJ1-1, with TRBD1 as a possible D gene (5 bases). Germline assignment: CDR1 MDHEN and CDR2 SYDVKM. V was clipped by 6 bases and J by 3 bases, with 11 bases between them. The CDR3 has 13 residues. CDR3 nucleotides: TGTGCCAGCAGGCAGGGAATCCACACTGAAGCTTTCTTT. It specifies CASRQGIHTEAFF.

The chain couples TRBV5-1 to TRBJ2-4; possible D gene TRBD1, 6 bases. Trimming took off 3 bases at V and 3 bases at J, with 16 bases between the two ends. CDR3 size: 16 residues. Germline V lookup: CDR1 SGHRS, CDR2 YFSETQ. CDR3 DNA sequence: TGCGCCAGCAGCTCGTACTTCGAGGGGGACAAAAACATTCAGTACTTC. This encodes CASSSYFEGDKNIQYF.

This rearrangement joins TRBV5-1 to TRBJ1-5, with D unclear. V was trimmed by 0 bases and J by 6 bases, leaving 10 bases between them. Looked up from germline, CDR1 is SGHRS and CDR2 is YFSETQ. The CDR3 spans 14 residues. The CDR3 DNA sequence: TGCGCCAGCAGCTTGGGAAGTCGGGGTCAGCCCCAGCATTTT. Its translation is CASSLGSRGQPQHF.

This chain uses TRBV4-1 with TRBJ2-7; tentatively, D is TRBD2 (6 bases). This CDR3 is built from 14 residues. CDR1 MGHRA and CDR2 YSYEKL come from the germline V gene. V was trimmed by 2 bases and J by 2 bases, leaving 10 bases between them. CDR3 nucleotides: TGCGCCAGCAGCCAACTAGCGATGGCCTACGAGCAGTACTTC. Its protein is CASSQLAMAYEQYF.

CDR3 amino acids: CASTPRAGGYNEQFF. DNA of the CDR3: TGTGCCAGCACCCCCCGGGCGGGAGGGTACAATGAGCAGTTCTTC. The chain has TRBV6-5 and TRBJ2-1; 9 bases line up with TRBD2. Germline V gene lookup returns CDR1 MNHEY and CDR2 SVGAGI. Losses at the gene ends were 7 bases for V and 4 bases for J; bases not matched to a gene: 8. The CDR3 spans 15 residues.

The rearrangement links TRBV19 to TRBJ2-1, with D possibly TRBD1 on 6 matching bases. The V gene's germline CDR1 is LNHDA and CDR2 SQIVND (reference sequence). Trimming took off 3 bases at V and 7 bases at J, with 13 bases between the two ends. The CDR3 has 14 residues. The CDR3 is CASSILGAQNEQFF. The DNA of the CDR3 is TGTGCCAGTAGTATTTTGGGGGCGCAAAATGAGCAGTTCTTC. Full variable domain (outside the CDR3, taken from reference TRBV19 and TRBJ2-1): DGGITQSPKYLFRKEGQNVTLSCEQNLNHDAMYWYRQDPGQGLRLIYYSQIVNDFQKGDIAEGYSVSREKKESFPLTVTSAQKNPTAFYLCASSILGAQNEQFFGPGTRLTVL.

This sequence joins TRBV18 and TRBJ2-6; 9 bases line up with TRBD1. This CDR3 spans 16 amino acids. Germline V gives CDR1 KGHSH, CDR2 LQKENI. With V trimmed by 4 bases and J by 4 bases, 5 bases remained unmatched. The DNA for the CDR3 is TGTGCCAGCTCACACCGACAGGGGGACGGGGCCAACGTCCTGACTTTC. Translated, it gives CASSHRQGDGANVLTF.

As concerns this clone: The limits of the CDR3 on the DNA are not certain, so only TCRdb's listed CDR3 is given. V usage is TRBV27 and J usage is TRBJ2-7; the tabulated D call, TRBD1, remains unverified against the DNA. Ends included, the CDR3 has 15 residues. Germline CDR1 MNHEY, CDR2 SMNVEV (reference sequence). CDR3 sequence: CASSSSGQKNYEQYF.

V gene TRBV5-1 combines with J gene TRBJ2-2; 7 bases are a match to TRBD1. The CDR3 has 14 residues. Germline V gives CDR1 SGHRS, CDR2 YFSETQ. Trimming took 7 bases from V and 7 from J; bases not matched to a gene: 10. CDR3: CASSPQGRGGELFF. CDR3 nucleotides: TGCGCCAGCTCGCCACAGGGGCGAGGCGGGGAGCTGTTTTTT.

This chain connects TRBV4-1 to TRBJ1-3; the match to TRBD1 covers 9 bases. V trimming: 4 bases; J trimming: 3 bases; junction bases outside the gene matches: 4. The CDR3 covers 15 residues. Per the germline V gene, CDR1 is MGHRA and CDR2 is YSYEKL. In DNA, the CDR3 is TGCGCCAGCAGCCCGGGACAGGGAAATGGAAACACCATATATTTT. Its translation is CASSPGQGNGNTIYF.